Below, 28 T cell receptor beta chains from the same sample are listed, as sequenced in a study of blood T cell repertoires in COVID-19 (dated by TCRdb to the early 2020s). Library construction relied on the immunoSEQ multiplex PCR assay. Drawn from immuneACCESS, this table holds only the in-frame rearrangements with V and J called that TCRdb kept. Clones are partly lost; checked studies trace under half to an unresolved V gene and leave the rest unexplained. For this sample there are 130,000 to 150,000 clones; about nine tenths appear just once. About 5.7% of the sample is taken by the ten largest. Sequences were obtained from peripheral blood. The receptors were sampled from a man aged 80 or over with acute or convalescent COVID-19.

The genes are TRBV6-5 and TRBJ1-2, with 11 positions matching TRBD1. The CDR3 contains 14 residues. V trimming: 6 bases; J trimming: 5 bases; junction bases outside the gene matches: 5. Germline V gives CDR1 MNHEY, CDR2 SVGAGI. The CDR3 nucleotides read TGTGCCAGCAGCCCCGGGACAGGGGGTTATGGCTACACCTTC. This sequence encodes CASSPGTGGYGYTF.

This rearrangement joins TRBV19 to TRBJ2-3, with 15 positions matching TRBD2. Germline values: CDR1 LNHDA, CDR2 SQIVND (reference sequence). This CDR3 region has 16 residues. With 9 bases clipped from V and 0 bases from J, the junction kept 4 bases outside the gene matches. CDR3 region: CASGTSGGLSTDTQYF. Written as DNA, the CDR3 is TGTGCCAGCGGGACTAGCGGGGGGCTGAGCACAGATACGCAGTATTTT.

The chain combines TRBV7-9 with TRBJ2-2, with D uncertain. The CDR3 length is 16 residues. V shed 5 bases and J shed 4 bases, with 17 bases lying between them. Germline V gene data show CDR1 as SEHNR and CDR2 as FQNEAQ (reference sequence). DNA for the CDR3: TGTGCCAGCAGCCCCACCCTCAGTTTTTCCACCGGGGAGCTGTTTTTT. Residues: CASSPTLSFSTGELFF.

This clone was recorded a few times. The V call is TRBV6-1, the J call TRBJ2-3; 7 bases fit TRBD1. V was clipped by 6 bases and J by 0 bases; unmatched bases: 3. Germline V lookup: CDR1 MNHNS, CDR2 SASEGT. CDR3 length: 14 amino acids. This chain's CDR3 is CASSQDRSTDTQYF. The CDR3 region has the DNA TGTGCCAGCAGCCAGGACAGGAGCACAGATACGCAGTATTTT.

This sequence joins TRBV19 and TRBJ2-2; a weak D match, TRBD2 (6 bases). The CDR3 is 17 residues long. Trimming removed 3 bases from V and 0 bases from J, with 14 bases in between. The V gene's germline CDR1 is LNHDA and CDR2 SQIVND (reference sequence). CDR3 nucleotide sequence: TGTGCCAGTAGTATGCCCCGAGCGGGCGCGAACACCGGGGAGCTGTTTTTT. This codes for CASSMPRAGANTGELFF.

In DNA, the CDR3 is TGTGCCAGCAGCCCACGGACTAGCGGACCCTACGAGCAGTACTTC. Residues: CASSPRTSGPYEQYF. V and J are TRBV7-2 and TRBJ2-7, with TRBD2 identical over 10 bases. Unmatched junction bases numbered 6, after V lost 5 bases and J lost 2 bases. CDR1 SGHTA and CDR2 FQGNSA come from the germline V gene. This CDR3 is 15 amino acids long.

The gene calls are TRBV3-1 (or the pseudogene TRBV3-2) and TRBJ1-5, with D possibly TRBD1 on 6 matching bases. This CDR3 contains 16 residues. CDR1 and CDR2 from the germline V gene are LGHDT and YNNKEL (reference sequence). V was trimmed by 1 base and J by 3 bases, leaving 13 bases between them. The CDR3 coding sequence is TGTGCCAGCAGCCAAGGGGGGCGTTTTGACAATCAGCCCCAGCATTTT. This sequence encodes CASSQGGRFDNQPQHF.

This chain links TRBV30 with TRBJ1-1; 7 positions match TRBD1. Germline assignment: CDR1 GTSNPN and CDR2 SVGIG (reference sequence). This CDR3 region has 13 residues. With V trimmed by 4 bases and J by 6 bases, 8 bases remained unmatched. The CDR3 DNA reads as TGTGCCTGGAAGACAGGGCGAACCGCTGAAGCTTTCTTT. Amino acids: CAWKTGRTAEAFF.

The chain joins TRBV5-4 to TRBJ2-5, with 14 bases matching TRBD2. Losses at the gene ends were 5 bases for V and 4 bases for J; bases not matched to a gene: 4. The CDR3 has 15 residues. CDR1 SGHNT and CDR2 YYREEE come from the germline V gene (reference sequence). CDR3 in DNA: TGTGCCAGCAGACAGACTAGCGGGAGGGGAGAGACCCAGTACTTC. Translation: CASRQTSGRGETQYF.

The CDR3 nucleotides read TGTGCCAGCAGCTTGGATACCGGGACAGCGGTTCACGAGCAGTACTTC. It encodes CASSLDTGTAVHEQYF. The chain combines TRBV5-6 with TRBJ2-7; 7 positions agree with TRBD1. Trimming cost V 0 bases and J 5 bases; bases outside gene matches: 11. The CDR3 is made up of 16 amino acids. Per germline, CDR1 SGHDT and CDR2 YYEEEE.

V gene TRBV5-4 combines with J gene TRBJ1-4; 10 bases map to TRBD1. V shed 3 bases and J 8 bases; nucleotides not matched to a gene: 4. Germline CDR1 is SGHNT and CDR2 is YYREEE (reference sequence). CDR3 length equals 14 residues. CDR3 sequence (DNA): TGTGCCAGCAGCTGGGACAGGGGCTCAGAAAAACTGTTTTTT. Protein product: CASSWDRGSEKLFF.

The gene calls are TRBV2 and TRBJ1-4; a possible D gene is TRBD1 (6 bases). Germline V gene sequence: CDR1 SNHLY, CDR2 FYNNEI. The CDR3 consists of 14 residues. The V gene lost 3 bases and the J gene lost 7 bases, with 12 bases spanning the gap. The DNA of the CDR3 is TGTGCCAGCAGTGAGGGGGCGCTGGGTGAAAAACTGTTTTTT. Protein sequence: CASSEGALGEKLFF.

CDR3 nucleotides: TGTGCCAGCAGCTTAGCGGAGGGGAGGTCACCCCTCCACTTT. Translating it yields CASSLAEGRSPLHF. V gene TRBV11-2 combines with J gene TRBJ1-6, with a tentative D call TRBD1 (5 bases). V lost 1 base and J lost 10, with 11 bases in between. This CDR3 spans 14 amino acids. Germline CDR1 reads SGHAT; CDR2 reads FQNNGV.

The chain employs TRBV5-4 and TRBJ2-5, with D possibly being TRBD1 (6 bases). The CDR3 length is 14 residues. Trimming took 4 bases from V and 2 from J, leaving 12 bases between them. Germline V CDR1 and CDR2: SGHNT, YYREEE (reference sequence). The CDR3 reads CASSIGQKQETQYF. Written as DNA, the CDR3 is TGTGCCAGCAGCATTGGACAGAAACAAGAGACCCAGTACTTC.

This chain joins TRBV5-5 and TRBJ2-7; 9 positions agree with TRBD1. In germline, CDR1 is SGHKS, CDR2 YYEKEE (reference sequence). The V segment lost 4 bases and the J segment 7 bases; nucleotides outside the gene matches: 15. The length of the CDR3 is 16 residues. CDR3 sequence reads: CASSGNRDRAPWEQYF. CDR3 DNA sequence: TGTGCCAGCAGCGGAAACCGGGACAGGGCCCCTTGGGAGCAGTACTTC.

Turning to this clone: This sample includes further DNA sequences coding for the same CDR3. The chain carries TRBV18 and TRBJ2-2, with D possibly matching TRBD1 (6 bases). The CDR3 length is 15 residues. Deletions cut 6 bases from V and 2 bases from J, with 13 bases between. Germline CDR1 is KGHSH and CDR2 is LQKENI. The CDR3 region is CASSPGQANTGELFF. The CDR3 nucleotides read TGTGCCAGCTCGCCGGGACAAGCTAACACCGGGGAGCTGTTTTTT.

The rearrangement uses TRBV2 and TRBJ1-4; possibly TRBD1 for D (6 bases). This CDR3 contains 15 residues. Germline V gene data show CDR1 as SNHLY and CDR2 as FYNNEI. Deletions cut 2 bases from V and 5 bases from J, with 12 bases between. CDR3 in amino acids: CASSETGLPNEKLFF. The CDR3 DNA is TGTGCCAGCAGTGAAACAGGGCTACCGAATGAAAAACTGTTTTTT.

The chain has TRBV2 and TRBJ1-2; TRBD1 matches at 7 bases. Trimming cost V 4 bases and J 0 bases; bases outside gene matches: 5. Germline V gene lookup returns CDR1 SNHLY and CDR2 FYNNEI. This CDR3 spans 15 amino acids. CDR3 DNA sequence: TGTGCCAGCAGTGGGGACAGACCAGCTAACTATGGCTACACCTTC. Its translation: CASSGDRPANYGYTF.

The chain links TRBV6-5 to TRBJ2-7, with 10 positions matching TRBD2. There are 15 residues in the CDR3. Germline V gene data show CDR1 as MNHEY and CDR2 as SVGAGI. J was trimmed by 5 bases and V by 7 bases; bases with no gene match: 11. The CDR3 is CASISQRGGLNEQYF. Written as DNA, the CDR3 is TGTGCCAGCATATCCCAGCGGGGGGGCTTGAACGAGCAGTACTTC.

The chain links TRBV7-9 to TRBJ1-6; D call uncertain. CDR3 length: 16 amino acids. Trimming took 5 bases from V and 5 from J, leaving 16 bases between them. The germline V gene has CDR1 SEHNR and CDR2 FQNEAQ (reference sequence). CDR3 region: CASSPQVSPNNSPLHF. CDR3 DNA sequence: TGTGCCAGCAGCCCGCAAGTTTCACCTAATAATTCACCCCTCCACTTT.

The chain carries TRBV5-1 and TRBJ1-6; a weak D match, TRBD1 (5 bases). The CDR3 loop spans 15 amino acids. Looked up from germline, CDR1 is SGHRS and CDR2 is YFSETQ. Trimming took 3 bases from V and 7 from J, leaving 14 bases between them. In DNA, the CDR3 is TGCGCCAGCAGCTGGGGGGGGAAGACCAATTCACCCCTCCACTTT. Its translation: CASSWGGKTNSPLHF.

The chain carries TRBV6-1 and TRBJ1-2; TRBD1 agrees at 8 bases. The CDR3 is made up of 16 amino acids. Trimming at V came to 2 bases and at J to 10 bases, leaving 15 bases not matched to a gene. Germline CDR1 is MNHNS and CDR2 is SASEGT. The CDR3 bases are TGTGCCAGCAGTGAACCTTTAGGGACAGGTTTTTTGATCTACACCTTC. Protein product: CASSEPLGTGFLIYTF.

V and J are TRBV2 and TRBJ1-2, with D tentatively TRBD1 (6 bases). V was pared by 3 bases and J by 7 bases, with 15 bases between. The CDR3 sequence is 14 residues long. Germline V gene data show CDR1 as SNHLY and CDR2 as FYNNEI. CDR3 nucleotide sequence: TGTGCCAGCAGTGAGGAAATCTCAGGGGTTGGCTACACCTTC. Residues: CASSEEISGVGYTF. Based on the CDR3 plus reference TRBV2 and TRBJ1-2, the full variable domain is EPEVTQTPSHQVTQMGQEVILRCVPISNHLYFYWYRQILGQKVEFLVSFYNNEISEKSEIFDDQFSVERPDGSNFTLKIRSTKLEDSAMYFCASSEEISGVGYTFGSGTRLTVV.

The genes are TRBV16 and TRBJ1-5; D is possibly TRBD1 (5 bases). Germline lookup yields CDR1 KGHSY and CDR2 FQNENV. This CDR3 region has 16 residues. The germline V and J ends were trimmed by 0 bases and 0 bases, with 9 bases remaining between them. CDR3 DNA sequence: TGTGCCAGCAGCCAATCGCGGGGGGGTAGCAATCAGCCCCAGCATTTT. Its translation: CASSQSRGGSNQPQHF.

The J gene is TRBJ1-3, the V gene TRBV5-8; D gene unclear. The CDR3 is made up of 13 amino acids. V dropped 4 bases and J dropped 1 base, with 6 bases sitting between them. From germline, CDR1 is SGHTS and CDR2 YDEGEE. CDR3 DNA: TGTGCCAGCAGCCTGTCTTCTGGAAACACCATATATTTT. Its translation is CASSLSSGNTIYF.

The sample holds one count of this clone. This rearrangement joins TRBV28 to TRBJ1-2; 8 bases agree with TRBD1. The CDR3 loop spans 13 amino acids. CDR1 MDHEN and CDR2 SYDVKM come from the germline V gene. With V trimmed by 3 bases and J by 7 bases, 4 bases remained unmatched. For the CDR3, the DNA is TGTGCCAGCAGTTTCGGACAGGGATTTGGCTACACCTTC. Residues: CASSFGQGFGYTF.

V is TRBV30 and J is TRBJ2-1, with 8 bases identical to TRBD2. V was pared by 6 bases and J by 8 bases, with 9 bases of the junction left unmatched. The length of the CDR3 is 13 residues. From germline, CDR1 is GTSNPN and CDR2 SVGIG (reference sequence). In nucleotides, the CDR3 is TGTGCCTGCGGGGGGGCAGGGGATTATGAGCAGTTCTTC. Amino acid sequence: CACGGAGDYEQFF. Using reference TRBV30 and TRBJ2-1 for the parts outside the CDR3, the full variable domain is SQTIHQWPATLVQPVGSPLSLECTVEGTSNPNLYWYRQAAGRGLQLLFYSVGIGQISSEVPQNLSASRPQDRQFILSSKKLLLSDSGFYLCACGGAGDYEQFFGPGTRLTVL.

J is TRBJ2-3 and V is TRBV18, with D possibly matching TRBD1 (6 bases). Germline V lookup: CDR1 KGHSH, CDR2 LQKENI. Trimming removed 1 base at V and 3 bases at J, with 11 bases between. CDR3 length: 15 amino acids. The CDR3 here is CASSPLPGQTDTQYF. The CDR3 nucleotides read TGTGCCAGCTCACCACTTCCGGGACAAACAGATACGCAGTATTTT.